This T cell receptor beta chain was profiled in a study of HIV-infected patients and healthy controls. The study's findings and limits: MAIT alpha-chain CDR3s were frequent in healthy controls, depleted in HIV+.

This clonotype was seen ten or more times. Its antigen is not known. Approximately 500 ng RNA was reverse transcribed with alpha and beta constant-region primers. Alpha and beta chain libraries were made separately by chain-specific third strand synthesis with multiplexing indices. Ligation attached cDNA to a 5' RACE adapter that carried a random hexamer and SP2 site. The library had 12-nucleotide molecular identifiers formed by two random hexamers joined together. TCRdb re-called the 5' RACE reads through MiXCR, storing one row per CDR3 protein. This table holds around 15,000 distinct CDR3 sequences, roughly 7.6% found once. The repertoire came from unfractionated whole blood and reflected all unsorted peripheral T cells. RNA came from about 2.5 ml of peripheral blood. With 6 bases clipped from V and 1 base from J, the junction kept 7 bases outside the gene matches. This CDR3 region has 15 residues.

The TCR was taken from an adult in good health. Sample: blood. The V call is TRBV12-3 or TRBV12-4, the J call TRBJ2-5; 8 nucleotides line up with TRBD1. As DNA, the CDR3 is TGTGCCAGCAGACGCGGACAGGGAAGCCAAGAGACCCAGTACTTC. It encodes CASRRGQGSQETQYF.